The 27 T cell receptor beta chains listed next were all sequenced from one sample in a study of blood T cell repertoires in COVID-19. The table came from immunoSEQ multiplex PCR; TCRdb's copy has only in-frame clones and leaves some out. The sample has 130,000 or so clones, about 86% seen once; the top ten hold 3%. The sample consisted of peripheral blood. The receptors stem from a woman aged 80 or over with acute or convalescent COVID-19.

Only one count was recorded for this clone. The rearrangement uses TRBV7-8 and TRBJ1-4; TRBD1 matches at 10 bases. Unmatched junction bases numbered 7, after V lost 4 bases and J lost 5 bases. CDR3 size: 16 residues. The germline V gene has CDR1 SGHVS and CDR2 FQNEAQ. In DNA form, the CDR3 reads TGTGCCAGCAGCTCAAATCCGGGACAGGGGAATGAAAAACTGTTTTTT. This encodes CASSSNPGQGNEKLFF.

This rearrangement joins TRBV5-4 to TRBJ1-2; perhaps TRBD1 as D (5 bases). The ends were cut back, 5 bases at V and 8 bases at J, with 13 bases in the middle. Looked up from germline, CDR1 is SGHNT and CDR2 is YYREEE (reference sequence). This CDR3 is 12 amino acids long. CDR3 nucleotide sequence: TGTGCCAGCAGTTTACGTTGGGGCGGCTACACCTTC. This sequence encodes CASSLRWGGYTF.

The chain employs TRBV3-1 (or the pseudogene TRBV3-2) and TRBJ2-3; 8 bases are a match to TRBD1. CDR3 size: 14 residues. The germline gives CDR1 LGHDT, CDR2 YNNKEL (reference sequence). V gave up 2 bases and J gave up 8 bases; unmatched junction bases: 6. As DNA, the CDR3 is TGTGCCAGCAGCCAAACCACCAGGGGGCTTACGCAGTATTTT. Encoded protein: CASSQTTRGLTQYF.

This chain links TRBV19 with TRBJ1-2; a possible D gene is TRBD1 (5 bases). Between the trimmed V and J ends, which lost 9 bases and 4 bases, there was a span of 18 bases. Germline V gives CDR1 LNHDA, CDR2 SQIVND (reference sequence). This CDR3 is built from 14 residues. CDR3: CASTRSAGLYGYTF. The CDR3 nucleotides are TGTGCCAGCACCCGCTCGGCAGGGCTCTATGGCTACACCTTC. The full variable domain, in which reference TRBV19 and TRBJ1-2 provide the parts outside the CDR3, is DGGITQSPKYLFRKEGQNVTLSCEQNLNHDAMYWYRQDPGQGLRLIYYSQIVNDFQKGDIAEGYSVSREKKESFPLTVTSAQKNPTAFYLCASTRSAGLYGYTFGSGTRLTVV.

V is TRBV25-1 and J is TRBJ1-5; the D is unclear. The germline CDR1 and CDR2 sequences are MGHDK and SYGVNS. This CDR3 comprises 16 residues. V was shortened by 5 bases and J by 6 bases, with 20 bases between the two germline ends. The CDR3, as DNA: TGTGCCAGCAGTACGGCGGGAGCCGGATCGGGTCAGCCCCAGCATTTT. Encoded protein: CASSTAGAGSGQPQHF.

J is TRBJ1-3 and V is TRBV7-9, with D uncertain. This CDR3 region has 17 residues. Germline V lookup: CDR1 SEHNR, CDR2 FQNEAQ (reference sequence). The ends were cut back, 0 bases at V and 0 bases at J, with 12 bases in the middle. As DNA, the CDR3 is TGTGCCAGCAGCTTAGCCGGCGGGAGACCCTCTGGAAACACCATATATTTT. Its protein is CASSLAGGRPSGNTIYF.

The V call is TRBV5-1, the J call TRBJ1-1; D remains unclear. V was shortened by 0 bases and J by 0 bases, with 9 bases between the two germline ends. The germline V gene encodes CDR1 SGHRS and CDR2 YFSETQ. CDR3 size: 15 residues. CDR3 in DNA: TGCGCCAGCAGCTTGGAAACAGCCTTGAACACTGAAGCTTTCTTT. Encoded protein: CASSLETALNTEAFF.

The chain couples TRBV19 to TRBJ1-1; D not certain. The germline V and J ends were trimmed by 6 bases and 1 base, with 9 bases remaining between them. Germline V gives CDR1 LNHDA, CDR2 SQIVND (reference sequence). The CDR3 has 13 amino acids. DNA of the CDR3: TGTGCCAGTAGCCGGGAGAGGAACACTGAAGCTTTCTTT. Its translation: CASSRERNTEAFF.

The rearrangement links TRBV15 to TRBJ2-7, with D perhaps TRBD2 (7 bases). Per germline, CDR1 LNHNV and CDR2 YYDKDF (reference sequence). This CDR3 comprises 15 residues. V lost 4 bases and J lost 0, with 13 bases in between. The CDR3 bases are TGTGCCACCAGCACACGGCGGGGGCTCTCCTACGAGCAGTACTTC. Translating gives CATSTRRGLSYEQYF.

The rearrangement joins TRBV27 to TRBJ1-1; D remains ambiguous. Germline V gene data show CDR1 as MNHEY and CDR2 as SMNVEV (reference sequence). V lost 0 bases, J lost 4 bases, and 12 bases lay in between. The CDR3 has 15 amino acids. For the CDR3, the DNA is TGTGCCAGCAGTTTATCGACAACCCCGACCACTGAAGCTTTCTTT. Its protein product is CASSLSTTPTTEAFF.

This clone was recorded a few times. No DNA is shown, since the ends of the CDR3 on it are uncertain; the CDR3 is the one TCRdb lists. The chain couples TRBV6-5 to TRBJ1-1. With termini counted, the CDR3 has 11 amino acids. Germline CDR1 MNHEY, CDR2 SVGAGI. The CDR3 spells CASSFGGGSFF.

The chain links TRBV11-2 to TRBJ1-4; TRBD1 matches 7 bases. V trimming: 4 bases; J trimming: 6 bases; junction bases outside the gene matches: 8. Germline CDR1 reads SGHAT; CDR2 reads FQNNGV. The CDR3 runs to 15 residues. CDR3 sequence (DNA): TGTGCCAGCAGCTCCGACAGGGTCTATTATGAAAAACTGTTTTTT. Protein sequence: CASSSDRVYYEKLFF.

The V call is TRBV6-1, the J call TRBJ2-7, with TRBD1 matching 8 bases. Germline lookup yields CDR1 MNHNS and CDR2 SASEGT. Trimming took 2 bases from V and 4 from J; bases not matched to a gene: 7. The CDR3 totals 15 residues. CDR3 loop: CASSEPGGRGYEQYF. The CDR3 coding sequence is TGTGCCAGCAGTGAACCAGGGGGCAGGGGTTACGAGCAGTACTTC.

CDR3 loop: CAGKGNRGELFF. The CDR3 DNA sequence: TGTGCCGGAAAGGGGAACAGAGGGGAGCTGTTTTTT. V gene TRBV6-5 combines with J gene TRBJ2-2; D might be TRBD1 (5 bases). Germline assignment: CDR1 MNHEY and CDR2 SVGAGI. CDR3 length: 12 residues. V was pared by 11 bases and J by 8 bases, with 15 bases between.

The chain employs TRBV4-1 and TRBJ1-1; D might be TRBD1 (5 bases). The germline V and J ends were trimmed by 0 bases and 5 bases, with 13 bases remaining between them. There are 15 residues in the CDR3. Germline lookup yields CDR1 MGHRA and CDR2 YSYEKL. The CDR3 sequence: CASSQDGRGWTEAFF. CDR3 nucleotide sequence: TGCGCCAGCAGCCAAGATGGGAGGGGTTGGACTGAAGCTTTCTTT.

This chain links TRBV16 with TRBJ1-1; D remains unclear. The length of the CDR3 is 13 residues. Germline assignment: CDR1 KGHSY and CDR2 FQNENV. V was cut by 4 bases and J by 2 bases, with 8 bases left in between. The CDR3 region has the DNA TGTGCCAGCAGCCCAGGTGAAAACACTGAAGCTTTCTTT. This codes for CASSPGENTEAFF.

The chain links TRBV10-3 to TRBJ2-3; a weak D match, TRBD2 (5 bases). The CDR3 covers 13 residues. The V end was cut by 4 bases, the J end by 6 bases, with 11 bases between. Germline-derived CDR1 and CDR2 are ENHRY and SYGVKD. The CDR3 coding sequence is TGTGCCATCAGTGGGACTCGTTCGGATACGCAGTATTTT. This translates into CAISGTRSDTQYF.

The chain couples TRBV7-6 to TRBJ2-3, with 9 bases identical to TRBD2. The CDR3 totals 16 residues. V lost 1 base and J lost 1; bases outside the gene matches: 3. Per germline, CDR1 SGHVS and CDR2 FNYEAQ. The CDR3 is CASSLEVAGGTDTQYF. CDR3 coding DNA: TGTGCCAGCAGCTTAGAGGTAGCGGGGGGCACAGATACGCAGTATTTT.

This chain joins TRBV27 and TRBJ1-6, with D possibly TRBD1 on 5 matching bases. This CDR3 has 17 amino acids. V was clipped by 1 base and J by 11 bases, with 21 bases between them. The germline V gene encodes CDR1 MNHEY and CDR2 SMNVEV (reference sequence). CDR3 in amino acids: CASSLWGMAGQDPPLHF. The CDR3 nucleotides are TGTGCCAGCAGTTTATGGGGTATGGCAGGGCAAGATCCACCCCTCCACTTT.

The CDR3: CATTGTGSYNEQFF. The CDR3 region has the DNA TGTGCCACCACCGGGACAGGGAGTTACAATGAGCAGTTCTTC. The chain recombines TRBV10-3 with TRBJ2-1; TRBD1 matches at 9 bases. The CDR3 is 14 amino acids. The V segment lost 10 bases and the J segment 4 bases; nucleotides outside the gene matches: 8. The germline V gene encodes CDR1 ENHRY and CDR2 SYGVKD.

Concerning this clone: One junction end does not reproduce the germline sequence, and a read error may be involved. The chain has TRBV7-3 and TRBJ2-3; the D is unclear. The CDR3 is made up of 15 amino acids. Per the germline V gene, CDR1 is SGHTA and CDR2 is FQGTGA. The CDR3 reads CASSVTTVRSGTQYF. In DNA, the CDR3 is TGTGCCAGCAGCGTAACAACCGTTAGGAGTGGTACGCAGTATTTT.

The rearrangement joins TRBV6-5 to TRBJ1-2; 8 bases are shared with TRBD1. Germline V CDR1 and CDR2: MNHEY, SVGAGI. CDR3 size: 11 residues. J was trimmed by 8 bases and V by 5 bases; bases with no gene match: 1. The CDR3 is CASSRQGGYTF. In DNA, the CDR3 is TGTGCCAGCAGTCGACAGGGGGGCTACACCTTC.

CDR3: CASSSDTSNYGYTF. The CDR3 DNA reads as TGTGCCAGCTCATCGGACACCTCTAACTATGGCTACACCTTC. This chain uses TRBV18 with TRBJ1-2; the D gene is possibly TRBD1 (5 bases). Looked up from germline, CDR1 is KGHSH and CDR2 is LQKENI. This CDR3 is 14 amino acids long. Deletions cut 5 bases from V and 0 bases from J, with 10 bases between.

This chain connects TRBV11-3 to TRBJ2-5; TRBD2 agrees at 15 bases. J gave up 3 bases and V 4 bases, and 3 bases lay outside the gene matches. The CDR3 is 16 residues long. The germline V gene encodes CDR1 SGHNT and CDR2 YENEEA. DNA of the CDR3: TGTGCCAGCAGCTCCGGGACTAGCGGGGGGAAAGAGACCCAGTACTTC. Its protein product is CASSSGTSGGKETQYF.

J is TRBJ1-4 and V is TRBV5-1, with D unclear. Germline assignment: CDR1 SGHRS and CDR2 YFSETQ. Trimming took off 2 bases at V and 8 bases at J, with 13 bases between the two ends. This CDR3 comprises 14 residues. The CDR3 loop reads CASSLSQAEEKLFF. In DNA, the CDR3 is TGCGCCAGCAGCTTAAGTCAAGCCGAAGAAAAACTGTTTTTT.

The rearrangement uses TRBV6-1 and TRBJ1-2; 7 bases agree with TRBD1. V was pared by 1 base and J by 4 bases, with 0 bases of the junction left unmatched. This CDR3 comprises 13 residues. In germline, CDR1 is MNHNS, CDR2 SASEGT. DNA of the CDR3: TGTGCCAGCAGTGAAGGACAGGGCTATGGCTACACCTTC. Translated: CASSEGQGYGYTF.

This rearrangement joins TRBV2 to TRBJ1-4; TRBD1 matches at 7 bases. The V gene's germline CDR1 is SNHLY and CDR2 FYNNEI. This CDR3 region has 16 residues. V lost 0 bases, J lost 5 bases, and 6 bases stayed unmatched. The CDR3 loop reads CASSEARDRGNEKLFF. CDR3 coding DNA: TGTGCCAGCAGTGAAGCGAGGGACAGAGGAAATGAAAAACTGTTTTTT.